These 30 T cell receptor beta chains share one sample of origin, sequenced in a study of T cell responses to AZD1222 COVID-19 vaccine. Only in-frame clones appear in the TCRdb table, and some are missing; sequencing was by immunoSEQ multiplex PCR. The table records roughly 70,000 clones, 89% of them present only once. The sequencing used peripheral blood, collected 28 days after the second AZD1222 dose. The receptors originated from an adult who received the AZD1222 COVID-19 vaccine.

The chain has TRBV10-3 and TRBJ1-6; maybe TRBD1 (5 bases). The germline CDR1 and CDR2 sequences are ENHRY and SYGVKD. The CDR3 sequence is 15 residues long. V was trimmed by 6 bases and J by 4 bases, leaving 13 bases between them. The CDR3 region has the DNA TGTGCCATCAGCCCGGGGCGGGGTTATAATTCACCCCTCCACTTT. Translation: CAISPGRGYNSPLHF.

The CDR3 loop reads CASTHRAPGTDTQYF. Here the CDR3 DNA reads TGTGCCAGCACGCACAGAGCCCCTGGCACAGATACGCAGTATTTT. This chain joins TRBV28 and TRBJ2-3; no firm D call. Trimming shortened V by 7 bases and J by 1 base, and 15 bases separated the two germline ends. Germline CDR1 MDHEN, CDR2 SYDVKM. The CDR3 has 15 amino acids.

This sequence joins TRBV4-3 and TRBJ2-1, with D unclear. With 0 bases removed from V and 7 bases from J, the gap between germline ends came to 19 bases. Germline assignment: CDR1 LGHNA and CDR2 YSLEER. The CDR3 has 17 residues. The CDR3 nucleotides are TGCGCCAGCAGCCAAGATCTATCTAGTCAGCGTGGTAATGAGCAGTTCTTC. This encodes CASSQDLSSQRGNEQFF.

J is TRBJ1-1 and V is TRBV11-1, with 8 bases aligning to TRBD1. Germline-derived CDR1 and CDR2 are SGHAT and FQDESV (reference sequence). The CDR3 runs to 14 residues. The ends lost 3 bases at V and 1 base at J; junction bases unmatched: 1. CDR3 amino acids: CASSFDRGNTEAFF. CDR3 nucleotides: TGTGCCAGCAGCTTTGACAGGGGGAACACTGAAGCTTTCTTT.

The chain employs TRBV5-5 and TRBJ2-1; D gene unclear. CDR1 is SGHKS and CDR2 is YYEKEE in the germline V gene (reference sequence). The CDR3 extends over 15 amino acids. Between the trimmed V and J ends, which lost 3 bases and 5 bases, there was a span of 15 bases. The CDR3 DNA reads TGTGCCAGCAGCTCACAAGCCGGGTCCAACAATGAGCAGTTCTTC. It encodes CASSSQAGSNNEQFF.

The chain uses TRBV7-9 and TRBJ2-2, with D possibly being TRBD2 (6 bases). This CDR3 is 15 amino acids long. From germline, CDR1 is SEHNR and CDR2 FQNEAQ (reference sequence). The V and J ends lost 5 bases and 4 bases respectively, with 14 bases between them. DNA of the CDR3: TGTGCCAGCAGCCCTCTCGCGGGACCCACCGGGGAGCTGTTTTTT. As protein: CASSPLAGPTGELFF.

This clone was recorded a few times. CDR3 protein: CASSQDLVFFYEQYF. CDR3 coding DNA: TGCGCCAGCAGCCAAGACCTAGTTTTCTTCTACGAGCAGTACTTC. This chain joins TRBV4-1 and TRBJ2-7, with unresolved D. The length of the CDR3 is 15 residues. CDR1 MGHRA and CDR2 YSYEKL come from the germline V gene. V was shortened by 0 bases and J by 3 bases, with 12 bases between the two germline ends.

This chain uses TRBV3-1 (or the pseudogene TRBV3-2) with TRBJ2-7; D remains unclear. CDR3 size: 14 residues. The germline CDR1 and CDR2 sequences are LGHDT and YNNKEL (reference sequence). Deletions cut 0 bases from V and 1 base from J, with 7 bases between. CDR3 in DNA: TGTGCCAGCAGCCAAGATCCGGTTTCCTACGAGCAGTACTTC. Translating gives CASSQDPVSYEQYF.

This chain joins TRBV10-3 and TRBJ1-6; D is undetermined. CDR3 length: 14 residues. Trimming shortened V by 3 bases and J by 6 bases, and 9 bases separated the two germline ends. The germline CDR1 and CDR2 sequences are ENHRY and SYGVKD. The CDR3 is CAISDGLANSPLHF. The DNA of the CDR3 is TGTGCCATCAGTGACGGTCTGGCTAATTCACCCCTCCACTTT.

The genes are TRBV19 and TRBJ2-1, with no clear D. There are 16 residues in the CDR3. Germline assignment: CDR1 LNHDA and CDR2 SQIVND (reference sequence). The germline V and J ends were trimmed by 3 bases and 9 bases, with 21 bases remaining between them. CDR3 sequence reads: CASSITNVSPLGEQFF. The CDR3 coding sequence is TGTGCCAGTAGTATCACTAACGTCTCCCCTCTCGGTGAGCAGTTCTTC.

This chain's CDR3 is CASSQTAGGVLFF. CDR3 nucleotide sequence: TGTGCCAGCAGCCAAACGGCGGGAGGTGTACTGTTTTTT. V is TRBV14 and J is TRBJ1-4; D is unclear. Trimming cost V 2 bases and J 13 bases, with 14 bases left between them. This CDR3 contains 13 residues. Germline V gives CDR1 SGHDN, CDR2 FVKESK.

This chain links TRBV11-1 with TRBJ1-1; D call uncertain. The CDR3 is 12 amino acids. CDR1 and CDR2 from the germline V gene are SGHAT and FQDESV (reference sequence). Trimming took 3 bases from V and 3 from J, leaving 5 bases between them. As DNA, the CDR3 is TGTGCCAGCAGCTTCCAGTACACTGAAGCTTTCTTT. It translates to CASSFQYTEAFF.

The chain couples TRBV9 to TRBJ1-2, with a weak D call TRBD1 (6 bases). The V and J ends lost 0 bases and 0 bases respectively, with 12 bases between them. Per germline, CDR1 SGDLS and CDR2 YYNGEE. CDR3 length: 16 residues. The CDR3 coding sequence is TGTGCCAGCAGCGTAGCGGCAGGGGCTGCTAACTATGGCTACACCTTC. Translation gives CASSVAAGAANYGYTF.

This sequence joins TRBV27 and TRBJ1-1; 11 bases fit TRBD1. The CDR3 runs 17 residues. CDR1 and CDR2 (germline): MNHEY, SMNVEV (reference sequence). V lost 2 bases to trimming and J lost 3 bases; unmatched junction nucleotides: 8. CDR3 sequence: CASSLKGTGGAYTEAFF. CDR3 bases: TGTGCCAGCAGTTTAAAAGGGACAGGGGGGGCTTACACTGAAGCTTTCTTT.

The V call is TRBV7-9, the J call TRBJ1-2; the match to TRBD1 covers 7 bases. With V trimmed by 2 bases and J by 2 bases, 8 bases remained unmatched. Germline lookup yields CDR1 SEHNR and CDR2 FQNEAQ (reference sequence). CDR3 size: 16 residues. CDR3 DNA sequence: TGTGCCAGCAGCTTAACATCGACGACAGGGAACTATGGCTACACCTTC. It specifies CASSLTSTTGNYGYTF.

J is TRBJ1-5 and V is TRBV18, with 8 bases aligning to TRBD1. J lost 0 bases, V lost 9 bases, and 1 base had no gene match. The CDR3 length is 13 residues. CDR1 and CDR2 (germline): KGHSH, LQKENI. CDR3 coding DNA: TGTGCCAGTGGACAGGGTAGCAATCAGCCCCAGCATTTT. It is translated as CASGQGSNQPQHF. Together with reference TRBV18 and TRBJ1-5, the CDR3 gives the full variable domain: NAGVMQNPRHLVRRRGQEARLRCSPMKGHSHVYWYRQLPEEGLKFMVYLQKENIIDESGMPKERFSAEFPKEGPSILRIQQVVRGDSAAYFCASGQGSNQPQHFGDGTRLSIL.

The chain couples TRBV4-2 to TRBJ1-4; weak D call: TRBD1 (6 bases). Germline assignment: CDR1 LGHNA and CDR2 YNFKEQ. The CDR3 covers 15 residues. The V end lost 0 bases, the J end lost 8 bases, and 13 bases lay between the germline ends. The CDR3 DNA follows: TGTGCCAGCAGCCAAGATCACAGGGAAAACGAAAAACTGTTTTTT. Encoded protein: CASSQDHRENEKLFF.

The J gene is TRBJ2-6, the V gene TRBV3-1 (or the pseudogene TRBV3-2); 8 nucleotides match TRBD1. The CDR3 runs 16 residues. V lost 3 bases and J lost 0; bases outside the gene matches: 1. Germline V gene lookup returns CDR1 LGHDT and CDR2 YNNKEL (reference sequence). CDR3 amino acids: CASSHTGGSGANVLTF. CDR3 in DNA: TGTGCCAGCAGCCACACAGGGGGCTCTGGGGCCAACGTCCTGACTTTC.

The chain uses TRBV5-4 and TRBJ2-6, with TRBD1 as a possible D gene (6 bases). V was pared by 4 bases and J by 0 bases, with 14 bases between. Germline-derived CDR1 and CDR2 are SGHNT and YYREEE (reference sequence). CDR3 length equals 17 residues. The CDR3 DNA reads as TGTGCCAGCAGCCCCTCGACAGGTCTCTCTGGGGCCAACGTCCTGACTTTC. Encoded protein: CASSPSTGLSGANVLTF. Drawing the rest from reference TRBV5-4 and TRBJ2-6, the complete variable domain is ETGVTQSPTHLIKTRGQQVTLRCSSQSGHNTVSWYQQALGQGPQFIFQYYREEENGRGNFPPRFSGLQFPNYSSELNVNALELDDSALYLCASSPSTGLSGANVLTFGAGSRLTVL.

The CDR3: CASSFTVGGLSTDTQYF. The CDR3 region has the DNA TGTGCCAGCAGCTTTACGGTAGGAGGGCTAAGCACAGATACGCAGTATTTT. The chain employs TRBV7-2 and TRBJ2-3; possibly TRBD2 for D (6 bases). The CDR3 totals 17 residues. The V end lost 3 bases, the J end lost 0 bases, and 16 bases lay between the germline ends. CDR1 is SGHTA and CDR2 is FQGNSA in the germline V gene.

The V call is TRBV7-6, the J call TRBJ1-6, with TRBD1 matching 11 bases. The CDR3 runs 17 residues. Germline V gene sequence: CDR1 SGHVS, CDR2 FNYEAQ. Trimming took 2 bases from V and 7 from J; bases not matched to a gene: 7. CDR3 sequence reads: CASSLTPGQGANSPLHF. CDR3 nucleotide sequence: TGTGCCAGCAGCTTAACCCCCGGACAGGGGGCAAATTCACCCCTCCACTTT.

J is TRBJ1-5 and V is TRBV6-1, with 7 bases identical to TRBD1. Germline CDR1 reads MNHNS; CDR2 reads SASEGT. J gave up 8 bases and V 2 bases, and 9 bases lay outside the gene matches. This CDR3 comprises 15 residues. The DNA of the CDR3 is TGTGCCAGCAGTGAATCTAGACAGGGTTCTAAGCCCCAGCATTTT. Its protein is CASSESRQGSKPQHF.

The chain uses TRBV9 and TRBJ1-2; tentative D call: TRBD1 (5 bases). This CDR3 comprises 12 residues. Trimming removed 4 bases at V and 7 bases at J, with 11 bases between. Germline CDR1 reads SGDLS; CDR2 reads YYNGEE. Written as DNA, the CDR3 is TGTGCCAGCAGCTTCCGGGGGGGTGGCTACACCTTC. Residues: CASSFRGGGYTF.

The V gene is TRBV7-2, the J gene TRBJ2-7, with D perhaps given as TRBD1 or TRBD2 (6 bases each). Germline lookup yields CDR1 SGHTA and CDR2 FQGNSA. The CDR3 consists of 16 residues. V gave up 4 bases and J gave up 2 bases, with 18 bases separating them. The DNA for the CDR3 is TGTGCCAGCAGCTACCCCTTAGGGGGAGGAACCTACGAGCAGTACTTC. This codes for CASSYPLGGGTYEQYF.

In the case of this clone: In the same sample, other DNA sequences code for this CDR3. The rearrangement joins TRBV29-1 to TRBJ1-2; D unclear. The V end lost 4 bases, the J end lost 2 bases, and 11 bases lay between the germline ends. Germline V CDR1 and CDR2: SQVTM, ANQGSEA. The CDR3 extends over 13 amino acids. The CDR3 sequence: CSVVDRGNYGYTF. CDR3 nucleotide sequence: TGCAGCGTTGTTGATCGGGGAAACTATGGCTACACCTTC. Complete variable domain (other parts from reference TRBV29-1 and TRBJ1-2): SAVISQKPSRDICQRGTSLTIQCQVDSQVTMMFWYRQQPGQSLTLIATANQGSEATYESGFVIDKFPISRPNLTFSTLTVSNMSPEDSSIYLCSVVDRGNYGYTFGSGTRLTVV.

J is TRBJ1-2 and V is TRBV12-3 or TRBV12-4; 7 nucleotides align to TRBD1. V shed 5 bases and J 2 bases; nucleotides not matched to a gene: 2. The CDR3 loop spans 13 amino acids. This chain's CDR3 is CASSTDRNYGYTF. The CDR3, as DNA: TGTGCCAGCAGTACGGACAGGAACTATGGCTACACCTTC.

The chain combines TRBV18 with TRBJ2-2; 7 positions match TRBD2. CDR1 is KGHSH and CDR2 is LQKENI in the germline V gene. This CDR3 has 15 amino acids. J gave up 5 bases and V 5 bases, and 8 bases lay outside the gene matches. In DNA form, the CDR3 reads TGTGCCAGCTCAGAGCTAGCGGCCTTTACCGGGGAGCTGTTTTTT. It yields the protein CASSELAAFTGELFF.

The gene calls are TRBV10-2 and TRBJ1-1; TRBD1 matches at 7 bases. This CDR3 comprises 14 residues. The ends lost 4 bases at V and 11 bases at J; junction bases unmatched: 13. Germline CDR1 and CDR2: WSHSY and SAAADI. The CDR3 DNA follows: TGCGCCAGCAGTGGTGGGACAGCCTCAGGGAAGGCTTTCTTT. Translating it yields CASSGGTASGKAFF.

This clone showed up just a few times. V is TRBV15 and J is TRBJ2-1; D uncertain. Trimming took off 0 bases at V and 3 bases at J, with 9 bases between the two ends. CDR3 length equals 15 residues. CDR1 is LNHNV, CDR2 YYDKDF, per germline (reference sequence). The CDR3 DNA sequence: TGTGCCACCAGCAGAGATATGGCTAACTACAATGAGCAGTTCTTC. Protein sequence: CATSRDMANYNEQFF.

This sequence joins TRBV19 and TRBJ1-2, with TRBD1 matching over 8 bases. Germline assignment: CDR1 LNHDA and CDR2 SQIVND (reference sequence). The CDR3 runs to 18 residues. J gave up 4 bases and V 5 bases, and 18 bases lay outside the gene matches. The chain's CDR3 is CASSPIRTGHRQGYGYTF. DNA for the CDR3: TGTGCCAGTAGTCCGATTCGGACAGGGCACCGACAGGGCTATGGCTACACCTTC. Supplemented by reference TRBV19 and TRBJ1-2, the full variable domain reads DGGITQSPKYLFRKEGQNVTLSCEQNLNHDAMYWYRQDPGQGLRLIYYSQIVNDFQKGDIAEGYSVSREKKESFPLTVTSAQKNPTAFYLCASSPIRTGHRQGYGYTFGSGTRLTVV.